This is a list of T cell receptor beta chains from one sample in a study of PD-L1 blockade in urothelial cancer. The method was immunoSEQ multiplex PCR; TCRdb's version includes in-frame clones alone and lacks a portion of them. The top ten clones hold under 10% of a sample with about 91,000 clones, less than 90% of them seen once. Here the sequenced sample was PBMCs, taken around atezolizumab (anti-PD-L1) treatment. The origin of the receptors is an older man with urothelial cancer. Both conserved end residues are part of each CDR3. Each record gives: V gene, D gene, J gene, CDR3 protein. A D gene is named only where the DNA matches it firmly.

>TRBV5-5|TRBD2|TRBJ2-4
CASSASGGLNIQYF
>TRBV27|TRBD1|TRBJ1-2
CASSSLPGQGIGYTF
>TRBV7-3|TRBD2|TRBJ2-1
CASSRAVAGDRTLNEQFF
>TRBV11-2|NA|TRBJ2-7
CASSLEAGVRLYEQYF
>TRBV7-9|NA|TRBJ2-1
CASSRRAGQNNEQFF
>TRBV5-1|TRBD1|TRBJ1-2
CASSPGTAANYGYTF
>TRBV5-5|TRBD1|TRBJ1-1
CASSLGQGALTEAFF
>TRBV6-5|NA|TRBJ1-1
CASSPLPGNTEAFF
>TRBV27|TRBD2|TRBJ2-4
CASSPGTSGTLAKNIQYF
>TRBV9|TRBD1|TRBJ1-6
CASSPMQGARNSPLHF